The 32 T cell receptor beta chains presented below share a single source sample, sequenced in a study of human T cells and chemical hapten exposure. This sample's time point: patch test 3, about 24 weeks after DPC sensitization. Treatment in this sample: therapeutic diphenylcyclopropenone sensitization with weekly scalp DPC. TCRdb ran MiXCR on the RACE reads and lists one entry per CDR3 protein. Of about 92,000 distinct CDR3 sequences listed, 11% are singletons. The sample was whole blood, taken in connection with sensitization to the hapten diphenylcyclopropenone (DPC). Receptors originate from a woman aged 25 to 45 with alopecia areata. Some clones in this sample may be carry-over from other donors' samples.

The rearrangement links TRBV11-2 to TRBJ1-6, with a possible D match to TRBD1 (6 bases). The V gene's germline CDR1 is SGHAT and CDR2 FQNNGV. The CDR3 is 17 amino acids. Trimming removed 0 bases from V and 8 bases from J, with 17 bases in between. Here the CDR3 reads CASSLDIWGAEDSPLHF. Written as DNA, the CDR3 is TGTGCCAGCAGCTTAGATATTTGGGGGGCGGAGGATTCACCCCTCCACTTT.

This clonotype occurred a few times. J is TRBJ2-3 and V is TRBV3-1; D possibly uses TRBD1 or TRBD2 (5 bases each). This CDR3 spans 14 amino acids. Between the trimmed V and J ends, which lost 1 base and 2 bases, there was a span of 7 bases. Per germline, CDR1 LGHDT and CDR2 YNNKEL (reference sequence). For the CDR3, the DNA is TGTGCCAGCAGCCAAGCAGGGACCACAGATACGCAGTATTTT. Translation: CASSQAGTTDTQYF.

The rearrangement links TRBV27 to TRBJ2-7, with TRBD2 as a possible D gene (6 bases). The CDR3 is 13 residues long. From germline, CDR1 is MNHEY and CDR2 SMNVEV (reference sequence). The V end lost 5 bases, the J end lost 6 bases, and 14 bases lay between the germline ends. CDR3 nucleotides: TGTGCCAGCAGTCTTGGCGGGACTGGCGAGCAGTACTTC. Its translation is CASSLGGTGEQYF.

V gene TRBV28 combines with J gene TRBJ2-7; D is unresolved. This CDR3 region has 12 residues. The germline V and J ends were trimmed by 1 base and 3 bases, with 4 bases remaining between them. CDR1 and CDR2 (germline): MDHEN, SYDVKM. Here the CDR3 DNA reads TGTGCCAGCAGTTTATCCCTCTACGAGCAGTACTTC. Amino acid sequence: CASSLSLYEQYF.

In its sample, this clonotype was seen a few times. The chain carries TRBV4-3 and TRBJ1-1, with D tentatively TRBD1 (6 bases). Germline assignment: CDR1 LGHNA and CDR2 YSLEER. V was clipped by 4 bases and J by 0 bases, with 15 bases between them. CDR3 length: 16 residues. Here the CDR3 reads CASSPTEGGLNTEAFF. In DNA form, the CDR3 reads TGCGCCAGCAGCCCGACAGAAGGGGGACTGAACACTGAAGCTTTCTTT.

This clonotype was found many times. In DNA form, the CDR3 reads TGTGCCAGCACCGTGGACAGGATTAGCAATCAGCCCCAGCATTTT. Residues: CASTVDRISNQPQHF. J is TRBJ1-5 and V is TRBV2; TRBD1 agrees at 7 bases. Trimming took 7 bases from V and 0 from J; bases not matched to a gene: 6. Germline CDR1 reads SNHLY; CDR2 reads FYNNEI. This CDR3 contains 15 residues.

This clonotype has a count of ten or more. The rearrangement links TRBV15 to TRBJ2-6, with D tentatively TRBD2 (5 bases). V was cut by 0 bases and J by 0 bases, with 9 bases left in between. The germline V gene encodes CDR1 LNHNV and CDR2 YYDKDF (reference sequence). The CDR3 is 17 amino acids. In DNA, the CDR3 is TGTGCCACCAGCAGAGATTTTGGGAGCTCTGGGGCCAACGTCCTGACTTTC. It is translated as CATSRDFGSSGANVLTF.

This clonotype was picked up many times. CDR3 nucleotides: TGTGCCAGCAGCCCTCGGATCCGAACAGATACGCAGTATTTT. It encodes CASSPRIRTDTQYF. This sequence joins TRBV7-6 and TRBJ2-3; D gene unclear. Germline-derived CDR1 and CDR2 are SGHVS and FNYEAQ. This CDR3 has 14 residues. V lost 5 bases, J lost 3 bases, and 12 bases lay in between.

This clonotype was detected ten times or more. J is TRBJ2-5 and V is TRBV6-1; no definite D call. The germline V and J ends were trimmed by 2 bases and 5 bases, with 15 bases remaining between them. Germline V gives CDR1 MNHNS, CDR2 SASEGT. The CDR3 length is 15 residues. Written as DNA, the CDR3 is TGTGCCAGCAGTGAATATCACCAGGTCTTGGAGACCCAGTACTTC. As protein: CASSEYHQVLETQYF.

J is TRBJ2-3 and V is TRBV9; no firm D call. CDR1 is SGDLS, CDR2 YYNGEE, per germline. The length of the CDR3 is 13 residues. The ends were cut back, 0 bases at V and 2 bases at J, with 4 bases in the middle. The CDR3 sequence: CASSVVDTDTQYF. CDR3 nucleotide sequence: TGTGCCAGCAGCGTAGTAGACACAGATACGCAGTATTTT.

This clonotype has a count of ten or more. The V and J genes are TRBV7-6 and TRBJ1-5, with D maybe TRBD1 (5 bases). The V gene's germline CDR1 is SGHVS and CDR2 FNYEAQ. Trimming removed 5 bases at V and 6 bases at J, with 14 bases between. The CDR3 spans 14 residues. CDR3 amino acids: CASSLGDSGQPQHF. The CDR3 DNA reads as TGTGCCAGCAGCCTAGGGGATTCCGGTCAGCCCCAGCATTTT. Supplemented by reference TRBV7-6 and TRBJ1-5, the full variable domain reads GAGVSQSPRYKVTKRGQDVALRCDPISGHVSLYWYRQALGQGPEFLTYFNYEAQQDKSGLPNDRFSAERPEGSISTLTIQRTEQRDSAMYRCASSLGDSGQPQHFGDGTRLSIL.

J is TRBJ1-4 and V is TRBV4-3, with 9 bases matching TRBD1. The CDR3 spans 16 residues. V gave up 1 base and J gave up 7 bases; unmatched junction bases: 7. Germline values: CDR1 LGHNA, CDR2 YSLEER. The CDR3 reads CASSQGWGQGREKLFF. CDR3 coding DNA: TGCGCCAGCAGCCAAGGATGGGGACAGGGTCGTGAAAAACTGTTTTTT.

Ten or more counts support this clonotype. The chain couples TRBV7-6 to TRBJ1-6; D is ambiguous. Germline CDR1 is SGHVS and CDR2 is FNYEAQ. V lost 5 bases and J lost 7, with 12 bases in between. This CDR3 region has 14 residues. The CDR3 DNA reads as TGTGCCAGCAGCAATCCGGACGGGAATTCACCCCTCCACTTT. Its protein is CASSNPDGNSPLHF. Supplemented by reference TRBV7-6 and TRBJ1-6, the full variable domain reads GAGVSQSPRYKVTKRGQDVALRCDPISGHVSLYWYRQALGQGPEFLTYFNYEAQQDKSGLPNDRFSAERPEGSISTLTIQRTEQRDSAMYRCASSNPDGNSPLHFGNGTRLTVT.

The chain is built from TRBV18 and TRBJ1-2; D gene ambiguous. The V gene's germline CDR1 is KGHSH and CDR2 LQKENI. This CDR3 comprises 11 residues. V lost 2 bases and J 6 bases, leaving 4 bases between the germline ends. In DNA, the CDR3 is TGTGCCAGCTCACCAGGGGATGGCTACACCTTC. Its protein is CASSPGDGYTF.

This clonotype occurred many times. Here the CDR3 reads CASSEANSRGSGELFF. DNA for the CDR3: TGTGCCAGTAGTGAGGCCAACTCTAGGGGGTCCGGGGAGCTGTTTTTT. The chain employs TRBV19 and TRBJ2-2; possibly TRBD1 for D (6 bases). The germline V and J ends were trimmed by 5 bases and 6 bases, with 19 bases remaining between them. Germline V CDR1 and CDR2: LNHDA, SQIVND (reference sequence). The CDR3 length is 16 residues.

This clonotype was observed a handful of times. The gene calls are TRBV12-5 and TRBJ2-1; the D gene is possibly TRBD1 (6 bases). Germline V gene lookup returns CDR1 LGHNT and CDR2 FRNRAP. This CDR3 has 16 residues. The V and J ends lost 1 base and 0 bases respectively, with 10 bases between them. In nucleotides, the CDR3 is TGTGCTAGTGGTTTGGATACAGGGTCCTCCTACAATGAGCAGTTCTTC. This encodes CASGLDTGSSYNEQFF.

This clonotype was recorded many times. This chain connects TRBV7-8 to TRBJ1-2; 8 positions match TRBD1. The CDR3 is made up of 16 amino acids. V lost 3 bases, J lost 4 bases, and 10 bases stayed unmatched. Germline values: CDR1 SGHVS, CDR2 FQNEAQ. CDR3 amino acids: CASSFGTGQAGYGYTF. CDR3 in DNA: TGTGCCAGCAGCTTCGGGACAGGTCAGGCGGGCTATGGCTACACCTTC.

This clonotype was recorded at least ten times. V and J are TRBV29-1 and TRBJ2-3; 7 positions agree with TRBD1. The ends lost 7 bases at V and 4 bases at J; junction bases unmatched: 5. Germline V lookup: CDR1 SQVTM, CDR2 ANQGSEA. CDR3 length: 12 amino acids. For the CDR3, the DNA is TGCAGCGGGGGACAGTCCGCAGATACGCAGTATTTT. Residues: CSGGQSADTQYF.

In this sample, this clonotype turned up many times. In nucleotides, the CDR3 is TGTGCCAGCAGTTACTCGCATGGAGGGACCGTAGGTTCACCCCTCCACTTT. Translating gives CASSYSHGGTVGSPLHF. The J gene is TRBJ1-6, the V gene TRBV6-5; possible D gene TRBD1, 5 bases. Germline V gene sequence: CDR1 MNHEY, CDR2 SVGAGI. Trimming cost V 0 bases and J 9 bases, with 18 bases left between them. The CDR3 runs 17 residues.

This clonotype has ten or more counts. V gene TRBV7-6 combines with J gene TRBJ2-5, with TRBD2 matching 9 bases. CDR3 size: 16 residues. Germline CDR1 SGHVS, CDR2 FNYEAQ. V trimming: 2 bases; J trimming: 0 bases; junction bases outside the gene matches: 4. DNA for the CDR3: TGTGCCAGCAGCTTAACGGCTAGCGGGGACCAAGAGACCCAGTACTTC. Translated: CASSLTASGDQETQYF.

At least ten counts were recorded for this clonotype. This chain links TRBV19 with TRBJ1-6; D might be TRBD1 (6 bases). From germline, CDR1 is LNHDA and CDR2 SQIVND (reference sequence). V was shortened by 9 bases and J by 7 bases, with 16 bases between the two germline ends. The CDR3 is made up of 14 amino acids. The CDR3 region has the DNA TGTGCCAGCTCCCCCGGACAGAGAAATTCACCCCTCCACTTT. Amino acids: CASSPGQRNSPLHF.

This clonotype has a count of ten or more. V gene TRBV12-3 or TRBV12-4 combines with J gene TRBJ2-5; 14 bases agree with TRBD2. There are 17 residues in the CDR3. The V segment lost 3 bases and the J segment 8 bases; nucleotides outside the gene matches: 11. For the CDR3, the DNA is TGTGCCAGCAGTTTTACCGGACTAGCGGGGGGCCGGTATACCCAGTACTTC. Translated: CASSFTGLAGGRYTQYF.

This clonotype was detected a few times. This chain links TRBV28 with TRBJ2-7; possibly TRBD1 for D (6 bases). CDR3 length: 14 residues. Looked up from germline, CDR1 is MDHEN and CDR2 is SYDVKM. V was trimmed by 4 bases and J by 0 bases, leaving 10 bases between them. The CDR3 DNA reads TGTGCCAGCAGTTCGTGGACAGACTCCTACGAGCAGTACTTC. Translation: CASSSWTDSYEQYF.

This clonotype has a count of ten or more. V is TRBV3-1 and J is TRBJ1-1; weak D call: TRBD1 (6 bases). Germline loops: CDR1 LGHDT, CDR2 YNNKEL (reference sequence). This CDR3 is built from 17 residues. Trimming took 3 bases from V and 3 from J, leaving 20 bases between them. The DNA of the CDR3 is TGTGCCAGCAGCCATCAACGCGGGACAACATTTTACACTGAAGCTTTCTTT. It encodes CASSHQRGTTFYTEAFF.

The sample holds many counts of this clonotype. The rearrangement uses TRBV9 and TRBJ2-3; D call uncertain. Germline-derived CDR1 and CDR2 are SGDLS and YYNGEE. This CDR3 spans 14 amino acids. V was cut by 4 bases and J by 0 bases, with 9 bases left in between. The DNA for the CDR3 is TGTGCCAGCAGCAAAAGGGATAGCACAGATACGCAGTATTTT. This codes for CASSKRDSTDTQYF.

A remark on this clonotype: At one boundary the junction diverges from the germline segment, which might be a read error. This chain connects TRBV7-2 to TRBJ2-5; maybe TRBD1 (5 bases). From germline, CDR1 is SGHTA and CDR2 FQGNSA. The CDR3 has 13 residues. This chain's CDR3 is CASTLQAQETQYF. CDR3 coding DNA: TGTGCCAGCACCTTACAGGCCCAAGAGACCCAGTACTTC.

Ten or more counts support this clonotype. CDR3 protein: CASSPGQREYQEQYF. Here the CDR3 DNA reads TGTGCCAGCTCACCCGGCCAGCGGGAGTACCAGGAGCAGTACTTC. The chain has TRBV18 and TRBJ2-7; 8 bases are shared with TRBD2. The CDR3 length is 15 residues. The V segment lost 3 bases and the J segment 7 bases; nucleotides outside the gene matches: 11. The germline V gene encodes CDR1 KGHSH and CDR2 LQKENI.

This chain uses TRBV4-3 with TRBJ1-3; the D is unclear. Germline V gene data show CDR1 as LGHNA and CDR2 as YSLEER. This CDR3 has 11 amino acids. V gave up 4 bases and J gave up 11 bases, with 9 bases separating them. As DNA, the CDR3 is TGCGCCAGCAGCCGGGCCAACTCCATATATTTT. It is translated as CASSRANSIYF.

This clonotype appeared many times. The chain carries TRBV5-1 and TRBJ2-2; 7 bases agree with TRBD2. Trimming took 5 bases from V and 2 from J; bases not matched to a gene: 3. Germline values: CDR1 SGHRS, CDR2 YFSETQ. This CDR3 region has 14 residues. The chain's CDR3 is CASRASGNTGELFF. The CDR3 DNA reads as TGCGCCAGCAGGGCTAGCGGTAACACCGGGGAGCTGTTTTTT.

This clonotype came up a few times. V gene TRBV7-2 combines with J gene TRBJ2-1; 11 bases are a match to TRBD1. Trimming cost V 5 bases and J 6 bases; bases outside gene matches: 6. The CDR3 covers 15 residues. Germline loops: CDR1 SGHTA, CDR2 FQGNSA. CDR3 sequence (DNA): TGTGCCAGCAGCCCGGACAGGGGGCGAGCCAATGAGCAGTTCTTC. Translated: CASSPDRGRANEQFF.

Ten or more counts support this clonotype. The J gene is TRBJ2-5, the V gene TRBV20-1; tentatively, D is TRBD1 (6 bases). The CDR3 length is 13 residues. Per the germline V gene, CDR1 is DFQATT and CDR2 is SNEGSKA (reference sequence). Deletions cut 3 bases from V and 4 bases from J, with 12 bases between. CDR3: CSARDRSGETQYF. The DNA of the CDR3 is TGCAGTGCTAGGGACAGATCCGGAGAGACCCAGTACTTC.

V usage is TRBV24-1 and J usage is TRBJ2-5, with a possible D match to TRBD2 (5 bases). In germline, CDR1 is KGHDR, CDR2 SFDVKD. The V end was cut by 9 bases, the J end by 4 bases, with 11 bases between. The CDR3 runs to 12 residues. The CDR3 DNA is TGTGCCACCCGGGGTGCGGGAGAGACCCAGTACTTC. It codes for CATRGAGETQYF.